Presented here are 7 T cell receptor beta chains from one specimen sequenced in a study of cytomegalovirus exposure and HLA in healthy donors. PCR employed 60 Vbeta and 13 Jbeta primers. The assay was immunoSEQ multiplex PCR, and TCRdb's table has in-frame clones only and misses some. Counted here are about 110,000 clones, around 81% occurring once; the ten biggest clones make up less than 2.5%. The specimen was PBMCs. Every receptor here comes from a woman in her 30s in good health and CMV-seronegative.

This clone occurred once. V is TRBV29-1 and J is TRBJ2-5; D is perhaps TRBD2 (5 bases). The germline CDR1 and CDR2 sequences are SQVTM and ANQGSEA. V shed 0 bases and J shed 5 bases, with 7 bases lying between them. CDR3 size: 12 residues. The CDR3 spells CSVEDSVETQYF. The DNA for the CDR3 is TGCAGCGTTGAAGATAGCGTCGAGACCCAGTACTTC.

This clone was seen only once. V usage is TRBV28 and J usage is TRBJ1-1; no reliable D call. Trimming took off 5 bases at V and 0 bases at J, with 7 bases between the two ends. This CDR3 contains 13 residues. Germline loops: CDR1 MDHEN, CDR2 SYDVKM. DNA for the CDR3: TGTGCCAGCAGTCCGGGGTTGAACACTGAAGCTTTCTTT. Protein product: CASSPGLNTEAFF.

This clone was seen just once. The chain uses TRBV7-9 and TRBJ2-1; 12 bases are a match to TRBD2. The J segment lost 12 bases and the V segment lost 1 base, leaving 7 bases of the junction unmatched. Germline loops: CDR1 SEHNR, CDR2 FQNEAQ (reference sequence). There are 15 residues in the CDR3. CDR3 nucleotides: TGTGCCAGCAGCTTAGGGGGGCCACTAGCGGGAGGGCAGTTCTTC. It encodes CASSLGGPLAGGQFF.

This chain joins TRBV6-6 and TRBJ1-6; no firm D call. Deletions cut 2 bases from V and 10 bases from J, with 12 bases between. Looked up from germline, CDR1 is MNHNY and CDR2 is SVGAGI (reference sequence). The CDR3 sequence is 14 residues long. The CDR3 sequence: CASSYREGGSPLHF. CDR3 nucleotide sequence: TGTGCCAGCAGTTACCGAGAGGGTGGATCACCCCTCCACTTT.

This clone showed up just once. The rearrangement joins TRBV7-9 to TRBJ2-7, with TRBD2 identical over 10 bases. V shed 4 bases, J shed 4 bases, and the junction held 7 bases outside the gene matches. The CDR3 length is 15 residues. CDR1 is SEHNR, CDR2 FQNEAQ, per germline (reference sequence). CDR3 sequence reads: CASSSSSGSRYEQYF. The CDR3 DNA reads as TGTGCCAGCAGCTCTTCTAGCGGGAGTCGGTACGAGCAGTACTTC.

This clone was seen once. The rearrangement joins TRBV5-1 to TRBJ1-2, with D hard to call. V was pared by 5 bases and J by 2 bases, with 4 bases between. The CDR3 length is 11 residues. CDR1 is SGHRS, CDR2 YFSETQ, per germline. CDR3: CASRRNYGYTF. DNA of the CDR3: TGCGCCAGCAGGAGGAACTATGGCTACACCTTC.

This clone was detected a few times. V and J are TRBV4-1 and TRBJ2-7; 10 bases agree with TRBD2. Per germline, CDR1 MGHRA and CDR2 YSYEKL. This CDR3 is 15 amino acids long. V lost 1 base and J lost 6; bases outside the gene matches: 6. The CDR3 DNA sequence: TGCGCCAGCAGCCAAGCCAGCGGGAGGGCTCGCGAGCAGTACTTC. Its translation: CASSQASGRAREQYF.